The present T cell receptor beta chain was sequenced within a study of blood T cell dynamics during melanoma immunotherapy. Points on this clone: Its antigen is not identified.

The CDR3 consists of 14 residues. Germline values: CDR1 MNHNS, CDR2 SASEGT. The V end was cut by 4 bases, the J end by 7 bases, with 14 bases between. Sequencing was performed with immunoSEQ multiplex PCR; in TCRdb, only in-frame clones are kept and a portion is missing. The table records about 8,400 clones, roughly 85% of them present only once. Time point noted: week 3, after first cycle of checkpoint inhibitor. Samples come from before therapy and from week 3 after the first blockade cycle. Disease control meant complete response, partial response or stable disease at 12 weeks. Broader study findings: Clones driving repertoire changes may be melanoma-specific or general immune activation.

The clonotype comes from a human donor with melanoma. The chain links TRBV6-1 to TRBJ1-5, with D perhaps TRBD1 (5 bases). Sample: blood, taken from a patient treated with checkpoint blockade. The CDR3 DNA sequence: TGTGCCAGCAGTGTGGGCAGGGATAGGCAGCCCCAGCATTTT. Its translation: CASSVGRDRQPQHF.